The entry below gives a single TCR beta chain sequence along with its context. Its antigen is still unknown. Germline CDR1 and CDR2: MDHEN and SYDVKM. V lost 2 bases, J lost 7 bases, and 8 bases lay in between. CDR3 length: 12 residues. Profiled with immunoSEQ multiplex PCR; TCRdb holds only in-frame clones, not every one. Among about 60,000 clones listed, approximately 88% were seen once. This entry belongs to a study of T cell repertoires in ileal Crohn's disease. Time point noted: neoterminal ileum biopsy at postoperative endoscopy, about 6 months after surgery. Regarding the study as a whole: The median delay to postoperative endoscopy was around 6.4 months.

The rearrangement joins TRBV28 to TRBJ1-1; D is uncertain. The sample was ileal tissue. The source of this sequence is an adult with Crohn's disease. CDR3 sequence: CASSLPRDEAFF. CDR3 DNA sequence: TGTGCCAGCAGTTTACCCCGGGATGAAGCTTTCTTT.